This T cell receptor (beta chain) appears in the sequencing data of a study of response to subunit inactivated influenza vaccine. General study findings and limits: Few additional T cells are recruited per seasonal influenza vaccination, authors suggested.

The germline gives CDR1 DFQATT, CDR2 SNEGSKA (reference sequence). Trimming removed 1 base from V and 4 bases from J; junction bases left unmatched: 6. This CDR3 has 15 amino acids. A few counts support this clonotype. Its specificity is unknown. MiXCR, run by TCRdb on the RT-PCR reads, gives a single entry per CDR3 protein. The sample carries about 800,000 distinct CDR3 sequences, approximately 21% recorded once. This sample comprised PBMCs from blood, obtained 5 to 6 days after vaccination. The chain joins TRBV20-1 to TRBJ2-3, with 9 bases lining up with TRBD1. The sequence derives from a man aged 50-60 years who received an inactivated influenza vaccine. The CDR3 is CSARVRDRVADTQYF. DNA of the CDR3: TGCAGTGCTAGAGTCCGGGACAGGGTGGCAGATACGCAGTATTTT.